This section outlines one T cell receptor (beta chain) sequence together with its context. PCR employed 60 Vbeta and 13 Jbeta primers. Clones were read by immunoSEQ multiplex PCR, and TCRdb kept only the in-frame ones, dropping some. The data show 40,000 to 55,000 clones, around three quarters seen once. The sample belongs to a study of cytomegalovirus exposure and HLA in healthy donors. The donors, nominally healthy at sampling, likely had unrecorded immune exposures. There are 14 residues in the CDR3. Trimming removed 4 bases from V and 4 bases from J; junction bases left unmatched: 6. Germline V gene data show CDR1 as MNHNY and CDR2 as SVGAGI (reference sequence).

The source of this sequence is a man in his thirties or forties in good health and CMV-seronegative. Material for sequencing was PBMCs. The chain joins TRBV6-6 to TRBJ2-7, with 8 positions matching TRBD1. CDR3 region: CASSLGQGKYEQYF. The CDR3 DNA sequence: TGTGCCAGCAGTTTAGGACAGGGAAAATACGAGCAGTACTTC.